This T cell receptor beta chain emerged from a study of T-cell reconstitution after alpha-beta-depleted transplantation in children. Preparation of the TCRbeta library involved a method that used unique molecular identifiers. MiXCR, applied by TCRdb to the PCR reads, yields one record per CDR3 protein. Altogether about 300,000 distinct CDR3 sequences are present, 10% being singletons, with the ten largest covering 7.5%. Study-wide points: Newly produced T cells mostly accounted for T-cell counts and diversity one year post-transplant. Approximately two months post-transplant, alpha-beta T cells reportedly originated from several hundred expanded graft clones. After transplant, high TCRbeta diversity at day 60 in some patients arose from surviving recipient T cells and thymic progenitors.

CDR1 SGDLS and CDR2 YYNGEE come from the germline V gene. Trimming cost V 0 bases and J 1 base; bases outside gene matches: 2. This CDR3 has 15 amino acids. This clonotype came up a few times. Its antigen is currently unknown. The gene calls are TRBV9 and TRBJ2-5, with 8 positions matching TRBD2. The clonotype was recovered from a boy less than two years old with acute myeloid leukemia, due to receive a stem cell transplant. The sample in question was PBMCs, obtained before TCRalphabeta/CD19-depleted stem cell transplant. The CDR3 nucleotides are TGTGCCAGCAGCGTAGCGGGGGGGCTCCAAGAGACCCAGTACTTC. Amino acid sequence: CASSVAGGLQETQYF.